This entry lists 28 T cell receptor beta chains sequenced from one sample in a study of T cells in Graves' hyperthyroidism and ophthalmopathy. RNA transcripts served as the template for amplifying TCR beta CDR3 regions. The HTBI primer set served for first-round RT-PCR of the TCR CDR3. TCRdb itself ran the multiplex PCR reads through MiXCR, one entry per CDR3 protein. The sample lists about 700,000 distinct CDR3 sequences, less than 15% occurring once. Sequenced sample: blood. These receptor sequences come from a woman aged 18-35 years with Graves' hyperthyroidism.

The sample holds many counts of this clonotype. The chain uses TRBV12-3 or TRBV12-4 and TRBJ1-2, with a weak D call TRBD1 (5 bases). With 4 bases removed from V and 6 bases from J, the gap between germline ends came to 18 bases. The CDR3 sequence is 15 residues long. CDR3: CASSSHRQIANGYTF. CDR3 in DNA: TGTGCCAGCAGTTCCCACAGACAGATAGCGAATGGCTACACCTTC.

The chain links TRBV19 to TRBJ2-2; D possibly corresponds to TRBD2 (6 bases). The germline V and J ends were trimmed by 4 bases and 5 bases, with 17 bases remaining between them. This CDR3 is 16 amino acids long. In germline, CDR1 is LNHDA, CDR2 SQIVND (reference sequence). This CDR3 reads CASSTVGRGETGELFF. CDR3 coding DNA: TGTGCCAGTAGTACGGTCGGGCGGGGTGAGACCGGGGAGCTGTTTTTT.

This clonotype was picked up many times. The rearrangement links TRBV2 to TRBJ2-3, with D unresolved. CDR1 and CDR2 from the germline V gene are SNHLY and FYNNEI. This CDR3 contains 11 residues. Trimming took 6 bases from V and 8 from J, leaving 9 bases between them. CDR3 loop: CASRGWATQYF. CDR3 bases: TGTGCCAGCAGGGGATGGGCTACGCAGTATTTT.

The chain couples TRBV7-3 to TRBJ2-7; 7 nucleotides agree with TRBD2. From germline, CDR1 is SGHTA and CDR2 FQGTGA. The V gene end was trimmed by 5 bases and the J gene end by 5 bases; junction bases not matched to a gene: 9. This CDR3 spans 14 amino acids. The chain's CDR3 is CASSPTLTSHEQYF. CDR3 nucleotides: TGTGCCAGCAGCCCCACGCTGACTAGCCACGAGCAGTACTTC.

The chain recombines TRBV25-1 with TRBJ2-2, with D possibly called TRBD1 or TRBD2 (5 bases each). The V end was cut by 4 bases, the J end by 6 bases, with 15 bases between. The CDR3 loop spans 15 amino acids. The germline CDR1 and CDR2 sequences are MGHDK and SYGVNS. As DNA, the CDR3 is TGTGCCAGCAGTGGAACGGGGCACCTCGCCGGGGAGCTGTTTTTT. Its translation: CASSGTGHLAGELFF.

The CDR3 protein is CASTTFTGGTGELFF. DNA of the CDR3: TGTGCCAGCACCACCTTCACGGGGGGAACCGGGGAGCTGTTTTTT. The genes are TRBV25-1 and TRBJ2-2; TRBD2 aligns across 7 bases. The germline V gene has CDR1 MGHDK and CDR2 SYGVNS. V lost 7 bases and J lost 5; bases outside the gene matches: 10. The CDR3 has 15 residues.

Concerning this clonotype itself: A much larger clone differs from this one at a single base, so this may be a read error. This chain uses TRBV7-8 with TRBJ1-1; D unresolved. This CDR3 spans 14 amino acids. V was shortened by 1 base and J by 4 bases, with 10 bases between the two germline ends. The germline V gene encodes CDR1 SGHVS and CDR2 FQNEAQ. CDR3 DNA sequence: TGTGCCAGCAGCTTAGGTAATAGGAGCACTGAAGCTTTCTTT. Translated: CASSLGNRSTEAFF.

This clonotype has ten or more counts. The genes are TRBV2 and TRBJ2-7, with 9 bases matching TRBD2. Looked up from germline, CDR1 is SNHLY and CDR2 is FYNNEI. Losses at the gene ends were 7 bases for V and 4 bases for J; bases not matched to a gene: 5. This CDR3 spans 13 amino acids. Here the CDR3 reads CASTSSGRYEQYF. The CDR3 DNA follows: TGTGCCAGCACTTCCAGCGGGAGGTACGAGCAGTACTTC.

This clonotype was counted only a few times. The gene calls are TRBV29-1 and TRBJ1-1, with D unclear. The CDR3 length is 16 residues. Looked up from germline, CDR1 is SQVTM and CDR2 is ANQGSEA. With 1 base removed from V and 1 base from J, the gap between germline ends came to 16 bases. As DNA, the CDR3 is TGCAGCGTTGAAGGGAAAACCCCCACAAGGAACACTGAAGCTTTCTTT. This encodes CSVEGKTPTRNTEAFF.

The genes are TRBV29-1 and TRBJ2-4; either TRBD1 or TRBD2 may supply D (6 bases each). The CDR3 sequence is 14 residues long. Germline V gene lookup returns CDR1 SQVTM and CDR2 ANQGSEA. The ends were cut back, 6 bases at V and 1 base at J, with 13 bases in the middle. The CDR3 is CSVRDTGAKNIQYF. CDR3 bases: TGCAGCGTGCGGGACACCGGGGCCAAAAACATTCAGTACTTC. Supplemented by reference TRBV29-1 and TRBJ2-4, the full variable domain reads SAVISQKPSRDICQRGTSLTIQCQVDSQVTMMFWYRQQPGQSLTLIATANQGSEATYESGFVIDKFPISRPNLTFSTLTVSNMSPEDSSIYLCSVRDTGAKNIQYFGAGTRLSVL.

This clonotype appeared a few times. This chain links TRBV11-3 with TRBJ2-1, with 13 bases matching TRBD2. The CDR3 is 19 amino acids. V dropped 2 bases and J dropped 8; count of bases not matched to a gene: 15. Germline CDR1 is SGHNT and CDR2 is YENEEA. The CDR3 DNA is TGTGCCAGCAGCTTAAATCCGCTGGAGGGGACTAGCGGGGAGCATGAGCAGTTCTTC. Translating gives CASSLNPLEGTSGEHEQFF.

This clonotype was seen only a few times. V is TRBV19 and J is TRBJ1-1; TRBD1 agrees at 10 bases. The CDR3 covers 14 residues. Germline V gene lookup returns CDR1 LNHDA and CDR2 SQIVND (reference sequence). Trimming removed 8 bases from V and 5 bases from J; junction bases left unmatched: 8. The CDR3 sequence: CASVPGQGKTEAFF. The CDR3 nucleotides are TGTGCCAGTGTACCGGGACAGGGGAAAACTGAAGCTTTCTTT.

This clonotype was counted ten times or more. This chain links TRBV20-1 with TRBJ2-3; a weak D match, TRBD2 (5 bases). The CDR3 is made up of 15 amino acids. Germline-derived CDR1 and CDR2 are DFQATT and SNEGSKA (reference sequence). The V end lost 0 bases, the J end lost 3 bases, and 13 bases lay between the germline ends. As DNA, the CDR3 is TGCAGTGCTAGAGAAAGGCTAGCAGATACAGATACGCAGTATTTT. Its translation: CSARERLADTDTQYF.

V is TRBV19 and J is TRBJ1-5, with D unresolved. Germline assignment: CDR1 LNHDA and CDR2 SQIVND (reference sequence). V was shortened by 6 bases and J by 2 bases, with 14 bases between the two germline ends. The CDR3 contains 15 residues. CDR3 sequence: CASSTGYMGNQPQHF. The CDR3 DNA reads as TGTGCCAGTAGCACGGGATATATGGGCAATCAGCCCCAGCATTTT. Together with reference TRBV19 and TRBJ1-5, the CDR3 gives the full variable domain: DGGITQSPKYLFRKEGQNVTLSCEQNLNHDAMYWYRQDPGQGLRLIYYSQIVNDFQKGDIAEGYSVSREKKESFPLTVTSAQKNPTAFYLCASSTGYMGNQPQHFGDGTRLSIL.

At least ten counts were recorded for this clonotype. The chain recombines TRBV5-5 with TRBJ2-5; possibly TRBD2 for D (5 bases). V was shortened by 5 bases and J by 2 bases, with 13 bases between the two germline ends. The CDR3 contains 14 residues. CDR1 and CDR2 from the germline V gene are SGHKS and YYEKEE (reference sequence). The CDR3 coding sequence is TGTGCCAGCAGACGTCCCGGGGAACAAGAGACCCAGTACTTC. Its translation: CASRRPGEQETQYF.

V is TRBV4-3 and J is TRBJ1-2; maybe TRBD1 (5 bases). Germline assignment: CDR1 LGHNA and CDR2 YSLEER. V lost 1 base to trimming and J lost 4 bases, with 13 bases between them. The CDR3 has 15 residues. The CDR3 spells CASSQGIGEGYGYTF. The CDR3 region has the DNA TGCGCCAGCAGCCAAGGGATAGGGGAGGGCTATGGCTACACCTTC.

This clonotype was recorded many times. V and J are TRBV28 and TRBJ2-3, with D perhaps matching TRBD2 (6 bases). Deletions cut 8 bases from V and 4 bases from J, with 13 bases between. The germline V gene encodes CDR1 MDHEN and CDR2 SYDVKM. This CDR3 has 13 residues. In DNA, the CDR3 is TGTGCCAGCGCGGGACCCCCTCCAGATACGCAGTATTTT. Its translation: CASAGPPPDTQYF.

At least ten counts were recorded for this clonotype. The chain carries TRBV24-1 and TRBJ2-7; D is unresolved. V was trimmed by 7 bases and J by 0 bases, leaving 3 bases between them. This CDR3 has 11 amino acids. Germline values: CDR1 KGHDR, CDR2 SFDVKD. The CDR3 sequence: CATRNSYEQYF. The CDR3 DNA reads TGTGCCACCAGGAACTCCTACGAGCAGTACTTC.

The table lists this clonotype with many counts. The chain couples TRBV7-9 to TRBJ2-7; the match to TRBD2 covers 9 bases. The length of the CDR3 is 14 residues. Per the germline V gene, CDR1 is SEHNR and CDR2 is FQNEAQ (reference sequence). Trimming at V came to 8 bases and at J to 6 bases, leaving 11 bases not matched to a gene. CDR3 region: CASSRGGGRIEQYF. CDR3 in DNA: TGTGCCAGCTCGCGGGGGGGCGGGAGGATCGAGCAGTACTTC.

A few counts support this clonotype. The chain recombines TRBV6-2 or TRBV6-3 with TRBJ2-7; D possibly uses TRBD1 or TRBD2 (6 bases each). The CDR3 sequence is 17 residues long. The germline CDR1 and CDR2 sequences are MNHEY and SVGEGT. V was shortened by 0 bases and J by 4 bases, with 19 bases between the two germline ends. For the CDR3, the DNA is TGTGCCAGCAGTTACTCGATTTTGTCCGGGGGCGAATACGAGCAGTACTTC. Amino acids: CASSYSILSGGEYEQYF.

This clonotype was seen many times. The J gene is TRBJ2-7, the V gene TRBV5-1; 7 bases line up with TRBD1. Trimming cost V 4 bases and J 6 bases; bases outside gene matches: 19. The CDR3 is made up of 17 amino acids. CDR1 is SGHRS and CDR2 is YFSETQ in the germline V gene. CDR3 sequence (DNA): TGCGCCAGCAGCACGACTCGAAGGGGGCAGTTTTTAGGCGAGCAGTACTTC. Translation: CASSTTRRGQFLGEQYF.

Ten or more counts support this clonotype. The chain combines TRBV18 with TRBJ2-5; no clear D gene. CDR1 and CDR2 (germline): KGHSH, LQKENI. This CDR3 is 17 amino acids long. The germline V and J ends were trimmed by 3 bases and 2 bases, with 19 bases remaining between them. The CDR3: CASSPRVGSDLQETQYF. The CDR3 nucleotides are TGTGCCAGCTCACCCCGGGTGGGCAGCGACCTTCAAGAGACCCAGTACTTC.

The rearrangement joins TRBV11-2 to TRBJ2-2; 10 nucleotides align to TRBD1. The ends lost 5 bases at V and 0 bases at J; junction bases unmatched: 9. Germline loops: CDR1 SGHAT, CDR2 FQNNGV. The CDR3 is made up of 18 amino acids. CDR3 DNA sequence: TGTGCCAGCAGCCAGACAGGGGGCTGGATTACGAACACCGGGGAGCTGTTTTTT. Residues: CASSQTGGWITNTGELFF.

The gene calls are TRBV14 and TRBJ1-2; possible D gene TRBD1, 5 bases. Looked up from germline, CDR1 is SGHDN and CDR2 is FVKESK. The CDR3 covers 17 residues. Trimming took off 3 bases at V and 6 bases at J, with 23 bases between the two ends. This CDR3 reads CASSHQRWWGSLDGYTF. The CDR3 nucleotides are TGTGCCAGCAGCCATCAGCGATGGTGGGGCTCTTTGGATGGCTACACCTTC. Full variable domain (outside the CDR3, taken from reference TRBV14 and TRBJ1-2): EAGVTQFPSHSVIEKGQTVTLRCDPISGHDNLYWYRRVMGKEIKFLLHFVKESKQDESGMPNNRFLAERTGGTYSTLKVQPAELEDSGVYFCASSHQRWWGSLDGYTFGSGTRLTVV.

The chain carries TRBV29-1 and TRBJ2-3; tentative D call: TRBD1 (5 bases). CDR3 size: 14 residues. CDR1 and CDR2 (germline): SQVTM, ANQGSEA. The V end was cut by 7 bases, the J end by 5 bases, with 19 bases between. Here the CDR3 DNA reads TGCAGCGGGCGTGGGGCGCCGAGGATAGATACGCAGTATTTT. Protein: CSGRGAPRIDTQYF.

Many counts were recorded for this clonotype. The V gene is TRBV27, the J gene TRBJ1-2, with D maybe TRBD1 (5 bases). Trimming removed 3 bases at V and 8 bases at J, with 13 bases between. This CDR3 is 13 amino acids long. Germline loops: CDR1 MNHEY, CDR2 SMNVEV (reference sequence). The CDR3 sequence: CASSFGATGGYTF. In DNA, the CDR3 is TGTGCCAGCAGTTTTGGGGCGACTGGCGGCTACACCTTC.

This clonotype was seen ten or more times. The chain uses TRBV2 and TRBJ2-7; D unresolved. The CDR3 length is 13 residues. Deletions cut 1 base from V and 9 bases from J, with 13 bases between. CDR1 is SNHLY and CDR2 is FYNNEI in the germline V gene. CDR3 sequence: CASSEVPSTPQYF. CDR3 nucleotides: TGTGCCAGCAGTGAAGTCCCGTCAACACCGCAGTACTTC.

The chain employs TRBV5-6 and TRBJ2-7; perhaps TRBD1 as D (6 bases). Deletions cut 6 bases from V and 2 bases from J, with 15 bases between. The CDR3 runs to 14 residues. Germline V gives CDR1 SGHDT, CDR2 YYEEEE. The CDR3 sequence: CASNPSGDAYEQYF. CDR3 sequence (DNA): TGTGCCAGCAACCCGTCAGGGGACGCCTACGAGCAGTACTTC.